The 20 T cell receptor beta chains below all came from one sample that was sequenced in a study of human T cells and chemical hapten exposure. Described time point: patch test 2, 6 weeks after DPC sensitization. Treatment: therapeutic diphenylcyclopropenone sensitization with weekly scalp DPC. MiXCR, applied by TCRdb to the RACE reads, yields one record per CDR3 protein. In the table there are a few hundred thousand distinct CDR3 sequences, nearly 6.5% of which are singletons. Source: whole blood, taken in connection with sensitization to the hapten diphenylcyclopropenone (DPC). The receptors here all came from a woman aged 18-29 years with alopecia areata. Some clones in this sample may be carry-over from other donors' samples.

This clonotype was found many times. This chain links TRBV6-5 with TRBJ1-2; perhaps TRBD1 as D (6 bases). CDR3 length equals 13 residues. The ends were cut back, 5 bases at V and 3 bases at J, with 10 bases in the middle. From germline, CDR1 is MNHEY and CDR2 SVGAGI. DNA of the CDR3: TGTGCCAGCAGTGCGGCAGGGGACTATGGCTACACCTTC. This translates into CASSAAGDYGYTF.

This clonotype was seen at least ten times. This chain links TRBV20-1 with TRBJ1-4, with TRBD1 as a possible D gene (6 bases). The CDR3 is made up of 14 amino acids. Germline values: CDR1 DFQATT, CDR2 SNEGSKA (reference sequence). Deletions cut 0 bases from V and 5 bases from J, with 10 bases between. CDR3 in amino acids: CSARERGGNEKLFF. The CDR3 bases are TGCAGTGCTAGAGAAAGGGGGGGCAATGAAAAACTGTTTTTT.

Many counts were recorded for this clonotype. The chain recombines TRBV29-1 with TRBJ1-1, with D possibly being TRBD1 (5 bases). This CDR3 contains 15 residues. V lost 3 bases and J 6 bases, leaving 20 bases between the germline ends. Germline V gene sequence: CDR1 SQVTM, CDR2 ANQGSEA. CDR3 sequence reads: CSVDFLVGGEAEAFF. The CDR3 DNA sequence: TGCAGCGTTGACTTTTTGGTCGGGGGGGAGGCTGAAGCTTTCTTT.

This clonotype was recorded a few times. The chain combines TRBV28 with TRBJ2-1, with D possibly being TRBD1 (5 bases). Germline V CDR1 and CDR2: MDHEN, SYDVKM. The CDR3 is 15 amino acids. The V gene lost 3 bases and the J gene lost 6 bases, with 15 bases spanning the gap. CDR3: CASSFRQPGSNEQFF. CDR3 DNA: TGTGCCAGCAGTTTTAGACAGCCTGGGTCCAATGAGCAGTTCTTC.

The chain is built from TRBV6-6 and TRBJ2-3; 7 bases fit TRBD1. J lost 6 bases, V lost 0 bases, and 3 bases had no gene match. The length of the CDR3 is 14 residues. Germline CDR1 is MNHNY and CDR2 is SVGAGI (reference sequence). The CDR3 DNA reads TGTGCCAGCAGTTACTCGACAGGGATGGATACGCAGTATTTT. This codes for CASSYSTGMDTQYF.

This clonotype was seen only once. A much larger clone lies one base from this, so it may be a read error. The rearrangement joins TRBV4-2 to TRBJ1-4, with 7 bases matching TRBD1. CDR3 length: 18 amino acids. Trimming cost V 4 bases and J 0 bases; bases outside gene matches: 11. Germline loops: CDR1 LGHNA, CDR2 YNFKEQ. CDR3 region: CASSPNRGIGATNEKLFF. The CDR3 nucleotides are TGTGCCAGCAGCCCAAACAGGGGAATAGGGGCAACTAATGAAAAACTGTTTTTT.

The sample holds many counts of this clonotype. The chain uses TRBV7-2 and TRBJ1-6; D possibly corresponds to TRBD1 (5 bases). The V and J ends lost 5 bases and 7 bases respectively, with 12 bases between them. This CDR3 has 14 amino acids. Germline V CDR1 and CDR2: SGHTA, FQGNSA. The CDR3 coding sequence is TGTGCCAGCAGCCCCCGGACAACCAATTCACCCCTCCACTTT. Protein product: CASSPRTTNSPLHF.

This clonotype was recorded at least ten times. The genes are TRBV4-3 and TRBJ2-3, with D hard to call. From germline, CDR1 is LGHNA and CDR2 YSLEER. The V end was cut by 4 bases, the J end by 1 base, with 12 bases between. This CDR3 is 15 amino acids long. CDR3 sequence: CASSPEPIGTDTQYF. In nucleotides, the CDR3 is TGCGCCAGCAGCCCTGAACCTATAGGCACAGATACGCAGTATTTT.

Only a few counts were recorded for this clonotype. J is TRBJ2-1 and V is TRBV7-2, with TRBD1 matching 8 bases. Germline assignment: CDR1 SGHTA and CDR2 FQGNSA. V shed 2 bases and J 9 bases; nucleotides not matched to a gene: 9. This CDR3 is built from 15 residues. The CDR3 DNA sequence: TGTGCCAGCAGCTTAAGACAGGGGATGGTGGGTGAGCAGTTCTTC. Encoded protein: CASSLRQGMVGEQFF.

This CDR3 reads CASSYLSSRAEAFF. CDR3 bases: TGTGCCAGCAGTTACTTAAGCTCGCGCGCTGAAGCTTTCTTT. This rearrangement joins TRBV6-2 or TRBV6-3 to TRBJ1-1; the D is unclear. The V and J ends lost 1 base and 6 bases respectively, with 12 bases between them. The CDR3 sequence is 14 residues long. Germline loops: CDR1 MNHEY, CDR2 SVGEGT.

The rearrangement uses TRBV27 and TRBJ2-3, with D maybe TRBD2 (6 bases). This CDR3 comprises 17 residues. Trimming removed 0 bases at V and 0 bases at J, with 13 bases between. CDR1 MNHEY and CDR2 SMNVEV come from the germline V gene (reference sequence). For the CDR3, the DNA is TGTGCCAGCAGTTTATCGGGGGAGGATCTCAGCACAGATACGCAGTATTTT. Encoded protein: CASSLSGEDLSTDTQYF.

This chain uses TRBV28 with TRBJ2-4; D gene ambiguous. Germline values: CDR1 MDHEN, CDR2 SYDVKM. CDR3 length: 13 residues. V was shortened by 10 bases and J by 0 bases, with 10 bases between the two germline ends. CDR3 nucleotides: TGTGCCACCACCGGGCTAGCCAAAAACATTCAGTACTTC. Its protein is CATTGLAKNIQYF. Full variable domain (rest looked up from reference TRBV28 and TRBJ2-4): DVKVTQSSRYLVKRTGEKVFLECVQDMDHENMFWYRQDPGLGLRLIYFSYDVKMKEKGDIPEGYSVSREKKERFSLILESASTNQTSMYLCATTGLAKNIQYFGAGTRLSVL.

This clonotype was observed many times. The rearrangement uses TRBV5-1 and TRBJ1-1; weak D call: TRBD1 (6 bases). Germline V gene lookup returns CDR1 SGHRS and CDR2 YFSETQ. V shed 3 bases and J shed 4 bases, with 28 bases lying between them. CDR3 length: 19 residues. The CDR3 DNA is TGCGCCAGCAGCTCGAACAAGGCGGGGGGGCCGGGGTCTGGCACTGAAGCTTTCTTT. It yields the protein CASSSNKAGGPGSGTEAFF.

The V gene is TRBV10-3, the J gene TRBJ1-6; 8 nucleotides align to TRBD1. V dropped 4 bases and J dropped 8; count of bases not matched to a gene: 4. The CDR3 sequence is 14 residues long. The germline V gene has CDR1 ENHRY and CDR2 SYGVKD. The CDR3 region has the DNA TGTGCCATCAGTGGGACAGGGATCGATTCACCCCTCCACTTT. Translated: CAISGTGIDSPLHF.

This clonotype was counted at least ten times. This chain joins TRBV12-3 or TRBV12-4 and TRBJ1-6; the D gene is possibly TRBD1 (5 bases). Trimming left V 5 bases short and J 8 bases short, with 16 bases between. This CDR3 contains 15 residues. Here the CDR3 DNA reads TGTGCCAGCAGTCGAAGTACAGGAGGACATTCACCCCTCCACTTT. Protein: CASSRSTGGHSPLHF.

There are a few counts of this clonotype. The chain uses TRBV6-5 and TRBJ1-6, with no clear D. The CDR3 is 13 amino acids. Germline CDR1 reads MNHEY; CDR2 reads SVGAGI. Trimming shortened V by 2 bases and J by 7 bases, and 6 bases separated the two germline ends. CDR3 sequence reads: CASSYKKNSPLHF. CDR3 sequence (DNA): TGTGCCAGCAGTTACAAAAAGAATTCACCCCTCCACTTT.

This clonotype turned up a few times. The genes are TRBV6-2 or TRBV6-3 and TRBJ2-7; D ambiguous. Trimming stripped 0 bases from V and 1 base from J, with 10 bases between. Germline values: CDR1 MNHEY, CDR2 SVGEGT. The CDR3 extends over 15 amino acids. As DNA, the CDR3 is TGTGCCAGCAGTTACTCCGGTACCCTATCCTACGAGCAGTACTTC. This encodes CASSYSGTLSYEQYF.

A few counts support this clonotype. The chain couples TRBV5-1 to TRBJ2-3; D tentatively fits TRBD1 or TRBD2 (6 bases each). Per the germline V gene, CDR1 is SGHRS and CDR2 is YFSETQ. Between the trimmed V and J ends, which lost 4 bases and 2 bases, there was a span of 14 bases. The CDR3 is made up of 15 amino acids. The CDR3 nucleotides read TGCGCCAGCAGCAGGGGGGTTGGAGACACAGATACGCAGTATTTT. This codes for CASSRGVGDTDTQYF.

This clonotype was observed a handful of times. The chain combines TRBV5-6 with TRBJ1-2, with D uncertain. This CDR3 has 13 residues. Germline CDR1 SGHDT, CDR2 YYEEEE. V lost 4 bases and J 5 bases, leaving 12 bases between the germline ends. The CDR3, as DNA: TGTGCCAGCAGCGTACAGAGTGAGTATGGCTACACCTTC. This sequence encodes CASSVQSEYGYTF.

This clonotype was found many times. The chain employs TRBV7-3 and TRBJ1-2; TRBD1 is a possible D gene (6 bases). Trimming cost V 3 bases and J 0 bases, with 11 bases left between them. This CDR3 has 15 amino acids. The germline V gene has CDR1 SGHTA and CDR2 FQGTGA. The CDR3 loop is CASSLTGASNYGYTF. The DNA of the CDR3 is TGTGCCAGCAGCTTGACGGGGGCCTCTAACTATGGCTACACCTTC.